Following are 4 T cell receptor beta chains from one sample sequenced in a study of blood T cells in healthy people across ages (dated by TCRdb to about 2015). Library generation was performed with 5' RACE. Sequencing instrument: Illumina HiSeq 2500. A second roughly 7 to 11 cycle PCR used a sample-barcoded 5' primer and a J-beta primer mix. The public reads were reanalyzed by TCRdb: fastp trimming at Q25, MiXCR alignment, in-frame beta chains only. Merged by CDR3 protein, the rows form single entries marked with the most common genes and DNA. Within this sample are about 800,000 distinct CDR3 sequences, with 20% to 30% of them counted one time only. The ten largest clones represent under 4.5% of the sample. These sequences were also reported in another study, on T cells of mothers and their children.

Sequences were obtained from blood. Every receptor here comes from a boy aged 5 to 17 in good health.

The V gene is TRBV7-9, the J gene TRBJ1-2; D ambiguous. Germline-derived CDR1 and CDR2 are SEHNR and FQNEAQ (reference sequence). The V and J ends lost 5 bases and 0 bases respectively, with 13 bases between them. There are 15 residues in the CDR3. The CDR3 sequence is CASSQVEPTNYGYTF. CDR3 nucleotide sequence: TGTGCCAGCAGCCAAGTAGAACCGACTAACTATGGCTACACCTTC. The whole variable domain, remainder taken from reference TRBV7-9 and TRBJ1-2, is DTGVSQNPRHKITKRGQNVTFRCDPISEHNRLYWYRQTLGQGPEFLTYFQNEAQLEKSRLLSDRFSAERPKGSFSTLEIQRTEQGDSAMYLCASSQVEPTNYGYTFGSGTRLTVV.

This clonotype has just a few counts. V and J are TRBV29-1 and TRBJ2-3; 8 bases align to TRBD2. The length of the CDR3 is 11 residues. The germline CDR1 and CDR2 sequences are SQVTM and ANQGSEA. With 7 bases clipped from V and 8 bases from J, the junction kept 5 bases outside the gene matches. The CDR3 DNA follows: TGCAGCGCCGGGGCGGGGGGTACGCAGTATTTT. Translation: CSAGAGGTQYF.

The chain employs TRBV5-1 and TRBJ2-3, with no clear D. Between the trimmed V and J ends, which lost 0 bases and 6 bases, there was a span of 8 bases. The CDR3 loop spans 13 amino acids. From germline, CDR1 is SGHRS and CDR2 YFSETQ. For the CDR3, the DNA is TGCGCCAGCAGCTTGGGACAATTGGATACGCAGTATTTT. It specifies CASSLGQLDTQYF.

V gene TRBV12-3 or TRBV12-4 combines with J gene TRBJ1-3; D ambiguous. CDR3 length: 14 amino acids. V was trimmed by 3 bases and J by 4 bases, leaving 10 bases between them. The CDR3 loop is CASSFHPRGNTIYF. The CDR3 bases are TGTGCCAGCAGTTTTCACCCCCGAGGAAACACCATATATTTT.